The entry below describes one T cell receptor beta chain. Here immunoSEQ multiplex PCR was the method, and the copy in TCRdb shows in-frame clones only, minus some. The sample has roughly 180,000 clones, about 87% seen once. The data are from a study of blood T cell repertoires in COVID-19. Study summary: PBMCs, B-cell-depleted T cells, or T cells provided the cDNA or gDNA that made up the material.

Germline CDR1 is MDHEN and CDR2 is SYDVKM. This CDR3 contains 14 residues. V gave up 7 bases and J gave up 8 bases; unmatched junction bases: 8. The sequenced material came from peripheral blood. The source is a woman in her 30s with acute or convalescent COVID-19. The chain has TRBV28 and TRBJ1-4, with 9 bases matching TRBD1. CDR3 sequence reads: CASTTGGIREKLFF. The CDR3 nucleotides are TGTGCCAGCACTACAGGGGGCATTCGCGAAAAACTGTTTTTT.